The source of this T cell receptor (beta chain) is a study of cytomegalovirus exposure and HLA in healthy donors. Looking at the study overall: When over 300 donors were genotyped, around 77% of them were found to fall in the Caucasian-associated ancestry cluster.

The PCR contained 60 Vbeta and 13 Jbeta primers. TCRdb's copy holds only in-frame clones and misses some; the assay was immunoSEQ multiplex PCR. The table records over 200,000 clones, around four fifths of them present only once. A word on this clone: Its specificity is not known.

Overall study results and limits: Roughly uniform sequencing depth across donors was assumed, possibly incorrectly. Follow-up analysis later connected one missense variant in DCLRE1C with trimming of TCR beta V- and J-genes.

The CDR3 spans 15 residues. V lost 5 bases, J lost 8 bases, and 7 bases stayed unmatched. Germline V gene data show CDR1 as SGHTA and CDR2 as FQGNSA. The sequence came from a woman aged 40 to 49 in good health and CMV-seronegative. Specimen: PBMCs. This chain links TRBV7-2 with TRBJ2-1; 12 bases are shared with TRBD1. CDR3 sequence: CASSHGTGGMDEQFF. DNA of the CDR3: TGTGCCAGCAGCCACGGGACAGGGGGCATGGATGAGCAGTTCTTC.